This T cell receptor beta chain was found in a study of shared T cell receptors in the human thymus. The table lists this clone with a count of one. The junction departs from the called germline gene at one end, perhaps through a read error. Other DNA sequences in the sample encode the same CDR3. Repertoires were generated with immunoSEQ multiplex PCR, while TCRdb's copy carries only in-frame clones and drops some. In the table there are 600,000 or so clones, 70% to 90% of which are singletons. The CDR3 length is 18 residues. Per the germline V gene, CDR1 is SGHRS and CDR2 is YFSETQ. A further study also used this sample, focusing on human thymus T cells. From that report: Thymic samples were excised during corrective heart operations. Thymic and blood repertoires seemed to favor certain V and J genes.

The rearrangement uses TRBV5-1 and TRBJ1-2, with D possibly TRBD1 on 5 matching bases. The receptor comes from a boy under three years old with a congenital heart defect. Input material: thymocytes. CDR3 sequence (DNA): TGCGCTAGCAGCTTGGGCCCAAAAGGCCCAGACAGAAACTATGGCTACACCTTC. Its protein product is CASSLGPKGPDRNYGYTF.